This T cell receptor (beta chain) emerged from a study of siplizumab effects on memory and regulatory T cells. Study-level points and caveats: A significant reduction in alloreactive sequences traceable to unstimulated CD4+ memory cells was produced by siplizumab. Memory cells seemed less diverse than naive T cells, which seemed major alloresponse contributors.

As for this clone: Its specificity is unknown.

It was 85,000 to 100,000 TCR templates that were assayed per sample. The table came from immunoSEQ multiplex PCR; TCRdb's copy has only in-frame clones and leaves some out. The sample yields about 91,000 clones, around 97% seen once. Losses at the gene ends were 10 bases for V and 4 bases for J; bases not matched to a gene: 7. Germline V lookup: CDR1 ENHRY, CDR2 SYGVKD. The CDR3 sequence is 12 residues long. V is TRBV10-3 and J is TRBJ2-7; 7 nucleotides line up with TRBD1. The specimen was naive CD4+ T cells sorted from blood. This clonotype originated in a human donor in good health. The CDR3 reads CATSQGLYEQYF. The CDR3 DNA is TGTGCCACGTCACAGGGGTTGTACGAGCAGTACTTC.